This T cell receptor (beta chain) derives from a study of T cell responses to AZD1222 COVID-19 vaccine. Study findings and constraints: A rise in Spike-specific TCR breadth and depth followed two AZD1222 doses. Regions 160-218 and 743-854 dominated among vaccine-associated CD4 TCRs spanning spike. Unmutated regions of variants are reportedly targeted by nearly half of spike-specific TCRs. Mostly white British, mostly female donors; authors suggested clonal diversity may be underestimated.

The ends were cut back, 1 base at V and 2 bases at J, with 12 bases in the middle. This CDR3 is built from 16 residues. Germline V CDR1 and CDR2: LNHDA, SQIVND (reference sequence). Profiled with immunoSEQ multiplex PCR; TCRdb holds only in-frame clones, not every one. This table holds more than 110,000 clones, 92% found once. As for this clone: Its antigen is still unknown.

The sequences come from peripheral blood, collected on day 0 of AZD1222 vaccination. The chain employs TRBV19 and TRBJ1-3; unclear D gene. This receptor was taken from an adult in good health. The CDR3 nucleotides read TGTGCCAGTAGTATAGGACCTCGAGCTGCTGGAAACACCATATATTTT. As protein: CASSIGPRAAGNTIYF.